This T cell receptor (beta chain) was found in a study of OX40 agonist ivuxolimab in advanced cancers. Study information: The patients received agonistic anti-OX40 (CD134) antibody ivuxolimab.

Clones were sequenced by immunoSEQ multiplex PCR, and TCRdb holds only the in-frame ones, with some missing. The data hold some 75,000 clones, with about 88% observed a single time. From germline, CDR1 is SEHNR and CDR2 FQNEAQ (reference sequence). Deletions cut 2 bases from V and 0 bases from J, with 10 bases between. This CDR3 is 15 amino acids long. Comment on this clone: Its antigen is currently unknown.

Study outcomes and limitations: Normalized expansion of T-cell clones was also low for some nonresponders.

The sample here was CD4+ or CD8+ T cells sorted from blood, taken in a trial of the OX40 agonist ivuxolimab. V is TRBV7-9 and J is TRBJ1-2; perhaps TRBD1 as D (5 bases). The clonotype originates from an adult with an advanced solid tumor such as melanoma, head and neck, liver or kidney cancer. The CDR3 region has the DNA TGTGCCAGCAGCTTAACTCTGGGGGCTAACTATGGCTACACCTTC. Its translation is CASSLTLGANYGYTF.